One and the same sample provided the 19 T cell receptor beta chains below, sequenced in a study of regulatory and conventional T cells in RAG deficiency. Profiled with immunoSEQ multiplex PCR; TCRdb holds only in-frame clones, not every one. The sample includes approximately 48,000 clones, 80% to 90% of them seen just once. Blood CD4+ CD25-low CD127-high conventional T cells supplied the genomic DNA template. The same sample was also used in a study of regulatory T cells. In that study: The primer mix had 52 TRBV and 13 TRBJ primers.

What was sequenced was CD4+ effector T cells sorted from blood. These receptors were taken from a human donor in good health.

The rearrangement joins TRBV5-6 to TRBJ1-1; D is uncertain. CDR1 is SGHDT and CDR2 is YYEEEE in the germline V gene. Trimming left V 2 bases short and J 7 bases short, with 6 bases between. The CDR3 length is 11 residues. The CDR3 reads CASSFGYEAFF. CDR3 DNA: TGTGCCAGCAGCTTCGGGTATGAAGCTTTCTTT. The whole variable domain, filled in from reference TRBV5-6 and TRBJ1-1, reads DAGVTQSPTHLIKTRGQQVTLRCSPKSGHDTVSWYQQALGQGPQFIFQYYEEEERQRGNFPDRFSGHQFPNYSSELNVNALLLGDSALYLCASSFGYEAFFGQGTRLTVV.

The rearrangement joins TRBV19 to TRBJ2-5, with D possibly matching TRBD2 (6 bases). TRBJ2-7 explains the end of the DNA better; the J call may be wrong. The CDR3 covers 14 residues. Germline V lookup: CDR1 LNHDA, CDR2 SQIVND (reference sequence). The CDR3 loop is CASSIPGDSYEQYF. CDR3 DNA: TGTGCCAGTAGTATCCCGGGAGATTCCTACGAGCAGTACTTC.

J is TRBJ1-6 and V is TRBV7-9, with D possibly matching TRBD1 (6 bases). The CDR3 sequence is 14 residues long. Trimming removed 8 bases at V and 5 bases at J, with 13 bases between. Per germline, CDR1 SEHNR and CDR2 FQNEAQ (reference sequence). CDR3 nucleotides: TGTGCCAGCCAACGGGACAATCATAATTCACCCCTCCACTTT. Its protein product is CASQRDNHNSPLHF.

The genes are TRBV6-1 and TRBJ2-3, with 10 nucleotides matching TRBD1. Trimming at V came to 7 bases and at J to 5 bases, leaving 9 bases not matched to a gene. This CDR3 comprises 15 residues. Germline V gene lookup returns CDR1 MNHNS and CDR2 SASEGT. The CDR3 spells CASTVGQGKGDTQYF. Here the CDR3 DNA reads TGTGCCAGCACGGTGGGACAGGGGAAAGGAGATACGCAGTATTTT.

DNA for the CDR3: TGTGCCAGTAGTATCATTCAGGGGCCGGAGCCCCAGCATTTT. Translation: CASSIIQGPEPQHF. The chain has TRBV19 and TRBJ1-5; D might be TRBD1 (6 bases). CDR1 is LNHDA and CDR2 is SQIVND in the germline V gene (reference sequence). The CDR3 runs 14 residues. V was trimmed by 3 bases and J by 8 bases, leaving 14 bases between them.

V is TRBV6-1 and J is TRBJ2-1; D gene uncertain. CDR3 length equals 13 residues. The V gene lost 5 bases and the J gene lost 7 bases, with 12 bases spanning the gap. The germline V gene encodes CDR1 MNHNS and CDR2 SASEGT. CDR3 amino acids: CASSPTNNNEQFF. The DNA of the CDR3 is TGTGCCAGCAGTCCCACTAACAATAATGAGCAGTTCTTC.

The CDR3: CASSLETGVNTEAFF. In DNA form, the CDR3 reads TGTGCCAGCAGCTTGGAGACAGGGGTGAACACTGAAGCTTTCTTT. The chain recombines TRBV5-6 with TRBJ1-1; 8 bases fit TRBD1. From germline, CDR1 is SGHDT and CDR2 YYEEEE. The V segment lost 0 bases and the J segment 0 bases; nucleotides outside the gene matches: 1. This CDR3 is 15 amino acids long.

The rearrangement joins TRBV7-8 to TRBJ1-6, with D maybe TRBD1 (6 bases). The germline V gene has CDR1 SGHVS and CDR2 FQNEAQ. This CDR3 is 16 amino acids long. Trimming stripped 5 bases from V and 9 bases from J, with 20 bases between. Here the CDR3 DNA reads TGTGCCAGCAGCCCTACCTTACCCAGGGGCGGTTCACCCCTCCACTTT. As protein: CASSPTLPRGGSPLHF.

CDR3 coding DNA: TGTGCCAGCGGCCCCTCCCTGGACAATGAGCAGTTCTTC. Translated, it gives CASGPSLDNEQFF. The chain joins TRBV9 to TRBJ2-1; D gene uncertain. V dropped 7 bases and J dropped 5 bases, with 13 bases sitting between them. CDR3 length: 13 amino acids. Germline CDR1 SGDLS, CDR2 YYNGEE.

The rearrangement joins TRBV28 to TRBJ1-1, with no clear D. The CDR3 runs to 15 residues. V was cut by 2 bases and J by 3 bases, with 13 bases left in between. Germline CDR1 and CDR2: MDHEN and SYDVKM. The CDR3 loop is CASSLLALWDTEAFF. The CDR3 DNA is TGTGCCAGCAGTTTACTGGCCCTTTGGGACACTGAAGCTTTCTTT.

V gene TRBV6-6 combines with J gene TRBJ1-5, with unresolved D. There are 15 residues in the CDR3. Deletions cut 6 bases from V and 0 bases from J, with 12 bases between. From germline, CDR1 is MNHNY and CDR2 SVGAGI (reference sequence). CDR3 sequence (DNA): TGTGCCAGCAGCCTTGTGGCAGATAGCAATCAGCCCCAGCATTTT. This gives the protein CASSLVADSNQPQHF.

The rearrangement links TRBV2 to TRBJ2-7; TRBD2 might be the D (5 bases). Germline V gene lookup returns CDR1 SNHLY and CDR2 FYNNEI. Trimming removed 7 bases at V and 3 bases at J, with 31 bases between. The CDR3 consists of 19 residues. The CDR3 sequence: CASISSSPRKITRGYEQYF. CDR3 bases: TGTGCCAGCATATCAAGCAGCCCCAGGAAAATCACTCGGGGCTACGAGCAGTACTTC.

Note on this clone: Distinct nucleotide sequences in the sample also encode this CDR3. The chain carries TRBV6-5 and TRBJ2-5, with a weak D call TRBD1 (5 bases). The CDR3 loop spans 13 amino acids. V was shortened by 7 bases and J by 6 bases, with 15 bases between the two germline ends. Germline V gene sequence: CDR1 MNHEY, CDR2 SVGAGI. The CDR3 nucleotides are TGTGCCAGCACCGGCAGGGATACGAAGACCCAGTACTTC. Amino acids: CASTGRDTKTQYF.

The chain uses TRBV7-9 and TRBJ2-2; no reliable D call. The CDR3 loop spans 16 amino acids. Trimming left V 2 bases short and J 3 bases short, with 13 bases between. Germline CDR1 reads SEHNR; CDR2 reads FQNEAQ (reference sequence). Written as DNA, the CDR3 is TGTGCCAGCAGCTTAAGTAGGGTAGTCGACACCGGGGAGCTGTTTTTT. Amino acids: CASSLSRVVDTGELFF.

V usage is TRBV5-4 and J usage is TRBJ2-5; 8 positions match TRBD2. Germline-derived CDR1 and CDR2 are SGHNT and YYREEE (reference sequence). The J segment lost 2 bases and the V segment lost 2 bases, leaving 5 bases of the junction unmatched. The CDR3 consists of 15 residues. The chain's CDR3 is CASSLFIAGQETQYF. For the CDR3, the DNA is TGTGCCAGCAGCTTATTTATAGCGGGGCAAGAGACCCAGTACTTC. The full variable domain, its missing parts supplied by reference TRBV5-4 and TRBJ2-5, is ETGVTQSPTHLIKTRGQQVTLRCSSQSGHNTVSWYQQALGQGPQFIFQYYREEENGRGNFPPRFSGLQFPNYSSELNVNALELDDSALYLCASSLFIAGQETQYFGPGTRLLVL.

The V and J genes are TRBV28 and TRBJ1-4; perhaps TRBD1 as D (5 bases). V shed 5 bases and J shed 2 bases, with 9 bases lying between them. Per germline, CDR1 MDHEN and CDR2 SYDVKM. This CDR3 has 14 residues. CDR3 amino acids: CASSRGGTNEKLFF. The CDR3 DNA follows: TGTGCCAGCAGTAGGGGTGGCACTAATGAAAAACTGTTTTTT.

The V call is TRBV10-2, the J call TRBJ1-1, with 8 bases lining up with TRBD1. The CDR3 runs 11 residues. Looked up from germline, CDR1 is WSHSY and CDR2 is SAAADI. Trimming at V came to 8 bases and at J to 10 bases, leaving 6 bases not matched to a gene. CDR3 residues: CASGITGGAFF. Here the CDR3 DNA reads TGCGCCAGCGGGATTACAGGGGGAGCTTTCTTT.

The rearrangement joins TRBV7-9 to TRBJ2-1, with 9 bases lining up with TRBD2. V lost 5 bases to trimming and J lost 0 bases; unmatched junction nucleotides: 8. CDR3 size: 17 residues. CDR1 and CDR2 from the germline V gene are SEHNR and FQNEAQ (reference sequence). The CDR3 DNA reads as TGTGCCAGCAGCCCGCGACTAGCGGAAAGCTCCTACAATGAGCAGTTCTTC. Protein sequence: CASSPRLAESSYNEQFF.

The chain uses TRBV30 and TRBJ1-3; D gene ambiguous. CDR1 and CDR2 from the germline V gene are GTSNPN and SVGIG (reference sequence). V was clipped by 1 base and J by 0 bases, with 7 bases between them. The length of the CDR3 is 14 residues. The CDR3 here is CAWSAGFSGNTIYF. CDR3 nucleotide sequence: TGTGCCTGGAGTGCCGGATTCTCTGGAAACACCATATATTTT.